This TCR beta chain was obtained from a study of identical twins. Each CDR3 protein is one row after TCRdb ran MiXCR on the 5' RACE reads. In the table there are approximately 620,000 distinct CDR3 sequences, over 8.5% of which are singletons. Study-level findings and limits: Models underestimated how often monozygotic twins shared out-of-frame TCR alpha. Whereas memory repertoires showed no such difference, abundant cord blood beta clonotypes carried fewer insertions. Twin-shared out-of-frame alpha sequences were enriched for low generation probability.

The CDR3 runs 14 residues. Germline V CDR1 and CDR2: MNHEY, SMNVEV (reference sequence). V shed 3 bases and J shed 0 bases, with 8 bases lying between them. Healthy Caucasian donors formed the entire cohort. On this clonotype: No antigen is known for it.

Separately, the same data were catalogued under a study of yellow fever vaccine responses in identical twins.

The chain is built from TRBV27 and TRBJ2-5; the D gene is possibly TRBD2 (5 bases). This receptor was taken from a woman aged 18-29 years in good health. Sequenced material: PBMCs. CDR3: CASSFYGDQETQYF. DNA of the CDR3: TGTGCCAGCAGTTTCTACGGGGACCAAGAGACCCAGTACTTC.